The 2 T cell receptor beta chains in this list originate from one sample, sequenced in a study of beta chain features in type 1 diabetes. Study-level findings and limits: TCRB CDR3s from Type 1 diabetes patients were moderately but significantly shorter in all four CD4+ subsets.

The study reverse transcribed the entire isolated RNA, so it sequenced expressed TCRB transcripts. Sequencing used immunoSEQ multiplex PCR; TCRdb keeps in-frame clones, though not all of them. This table holds about 240,000 clones, approximately 15% found once. The antigens these receptors bind are not known. The specimen sequenced was naive CD4+ T cells from blood. These receptors all stem from a man in his thirties or forties with type 1 diabetes.

This clone was seen a few times. The chain employs TRBV27 and TRBJ1-2; a weak D match, TRBD1 (5 bases). Germline CDR1 reads MNHEY; CDR2 reads SMNVEV (reference sequence). This CDR3 spans 16 amino acids. The V gene lost 5 bases and the J gene lost 1 base, with 17 bases spanning the gap. CDR3 coding DNA: TGTGCCAGCAGTACGGGGGGAGGACAAATTAACTATGGCTACACCTTC. Protein product: CASSTGGGQINYGYTF.

The chain is built from TRBV11-2 and TRBJ2-7; unclear D gene. The CDR3 runs 13 residues. Germline assignment: CDR1 SGHAT and CDR2 FQNNGV. Trimming stripped 1 base from V and 5 bases from J, with 9 bases between. The CDR3 DNA reads as TGTGCCAGCAGCTTAGTAGTGTCCGACGAGCAGTACTTC. Translation: CASSLVVSDEQYF.